These 24 T cell receptor beta chains share one sample of origin, sequenced in a study of blood T cell repertoires in COVID-19. Measured with immunoSEQ multiplex PCR; TCRdb has only the in-frame clones, and not every one. The data contain 200,000 to 300,000 clones, around 90% of them seen just once; the ten biggest clones take up 6% to 9%. The sequenced sample was peripheral blood. These TCRs come from a man aged 55 to 70 who had recovered from COVID-19.

This clone was counted between two and nine times. The J gene is TRBJ2-1, the V gene TRBV2, with a possible D match to TRBD2 (5 bases). The V gene lost 4 bases and the J gene lost 0 bases, with 10 bases spanning the gap. Per germline, CDR1 SNHLY and CDR2 FYNNEI. This CDR3 is built from 15 residues. Here the CDR3 reads CASSVRGFSYNEQFF. CDR3 coding DNA: TGTGCCAGCAGTGTTCGGGGATTCTCCTACAATGAGCAGTTCTTC.

This chain connects TRBV5-1 to TRBJ2-1; TRBD1 agrees at 7 bases. CDR1 and CDR2 (germline): SGHRS, YFSETQ. This CDR3 comprises 16 residues. Germline trimming cut 0 bases from V and 11 bases from J; bases unmatched to any gene: 14. The CDR3 spells CASSLVPAGGREKQFF. CDR3 in DNA: TGCGCCAGCAGCTTGGTTCCGGCAGGGGGTAGGGAAAAGCAGTTCTTC.

V and J are TRBV10-3 and TRBJ1-2; possibly TRBD1 for D (6 bases). V lost 8 bases to trimming and J lost 4 bases, with 17 bases between them. This CDR3 region has 14 residues. Germline CDR1 and CDR2: ENHRY and SYGVKD. This CDR3 reads CAIGGGQGSYGYTF. In nucleotides, the CDR3 is TGTGCCATCGGCGGGGGGCAGGGCTCCTATGGCTACACCTTC.

The V and J genes are TRBV19 and TRBJ1-2; 9 bases fit TRBD1. The germline V gene has CDR1 LNHDA and CDR2 SQIVND (reference sequence). V shed 2 bases and J 8 bases; nucleotides not matched to a gene: 6. The CDR3 sequence is 14 residues long. CDR3 nucleotides: TGTGCCAGTAGTATAACAGGGGGCGCGGGAGGCTACACCTTC. Its protein product is CASSITGGAGGYTF. Combining the CDR3 with reference TRBV19 and TRBJ1-2 gives the whole variable domain DGGITQSPKYLFRKEGQNVTLSCEQNLNHDAMYWYRQDPGQGLRLIYYSQIVNDFQKGDIAEGYSVSREKKESFPLTVTSAQKNPTAFYLCASSITGGAGGYTFGSGTRLTVV.

This chain joins TRBV3-1 (or the pseudogene TRBV3-2) and TRBJ1-1, with D maybe TRBD1 (5 bases). CDR3 length: 14 residues. Germline V CDR1 and CDR2: LGHDT, YNNKEL (reference sequence). Trimming cost V 2 bases and J 3 bases, with 10 bases left between them. CDR3 amino acids: CASSQSGRDTEAFF. DNA of the CDR3: TGTGCCAGCAGCCAATCGGGCAGGGACACTGAAGCTTTCTTT.

The genes are TRBV11-2 and TRBJ1-5, with 7 bases identical to TRBD1. This CDR3 has 12 amino acids. Germline trimming cut 6 bases from V and 4 bases from J; bases unmatched to any gene: 0. CDR1 and CDR2 from the germline V gene are SGHAT and FQNNGV. The CDR3: CASRTGNQPQHF. DNA of the CDR3: TGTGCCAGCAGGACAGGGAATCAGCCCCAGCATTTT.

This clone was seen a single time. This sequence joins TRBV18 and TRBJ2-2; D gene uncertain. Germline CDR1 and CDR2: KGHSH and LQKENI. The CDR3 has 12 residues. V was shortened by 5 bases and J by 5 bases, with 6 bases between the two germline ends. The CDR3 loop reads CASSFRTGELFF. The CDR3 nucleotides read TGTGCCAGCTCATTTCGGACCGGGGAGCTGTTTTTT. Using reference TRBV18 and TRBJ2-2 for the parts outside the CDR3, the full variable domain is NAGVMQNPRHLVRRRGQEARLRCSPMKGHSHVYWYRQLPEEGLKFMVYLQKENIIDESGMPKERFSAEFPKEGPSILRIQQVVRGDSAAYFCASSFRTGELFFGEGSRLTVL.

This sequence joins TRBV5-1 and TRBJ2-3; tentatively, D is TRBD2 (5 bases). Trimming stripped 0 bases from V and 7 bases from J, with 15 bases between. The CDR3 consists of 15 residues. CDR1 and CDR2 (germline): SGHRS, YFSETQ. CDR3 in amino acids: CASSLDGSRVYTQYF. The CDR3 DNA is TGCGCCAGCAGCTTGGATGGGTCGAGGGTATATACGCAGTATTTT.

A note on this clone: A junction boundary mismatches the germline segment, possibly from a read error. The chain combines TRBV23-1 with TRBJ2-4; 7 bases line up with TRBD1. TRBV23-1 is identified as an open reading frame with a role that is uncertain. CDR3 size: 17 residues. In DNA, the CDR3 is TGCGCCAGCAGTCGAACGACAGGGCCTCTAGCCAAAAACATTCGGTACTTC. Amino acids: CASSRTTGPLAKNIRYF.

The genes are TRBV18 and TRBJ1-5; D gene ambiguous. The CDR3 runs 16 residues. V shed 1 base and J shed 0 bases, with 10 bases lying between them. The germline V gene encodes CDR1 KGHSH and CDR2 LQKENI. CDR3 residues: CASSPRGGLSNQPQHF. The CDR3, as DNA: TGTGCCAGCTCACCACGCGGAGGTCTTAGCAATCAGCCCCAGCATTTT.

The CDR3 spells CASSSGGNEQYF. DNA of the CDR3: TGCGCCAGCAGCTCGGGGGGTAACGAGCAGTACTTC. The chain has TRBV5-1 and TRBJ2-7, with TRBD2 matching 7 bases. Germline assignment: CDR1 SGHRS and CDR2 YFSETQ. Trimming removed 3 bases from V and 5 bases from J; junction bases left unmatched: 2. The CDR3 is 12 residues long.

The CDR3 nucleotides read TGTGCCACCAGTGATTTATCAGGGGCGCTCATTCCCCCCTATGGCTACACCTTC. Translating gives CATSDLSGALIPPYGYTF. The genes are TRBV24-1 and TRBJ1-2; possible D gene TRBD1, 6 bases. The V gene's germline CDR1 is KGHDR and CDR2 SFDVKD. There are 18 residues in the CDR3. The V end was cut by 1 base, the J end by 4 bases, with 21 bases between.

The chain links TRBV14 to TRBJ2-7; 9 bases line up with TRBD1. With V trimmed by 4 bases and J by 7 bases, 2 bases remained unmatched. Germline V gene sequence: CDR1 SGHDN, CDR2 FVKESK. The CDR3 sequence is 12 residues long. CDR3 DNA: TGTGCCAGCAGCCCTGACAGGGGGGAGCAGTACTTC. Translated: CASSPDRGEQYF.

V gene TRBV10-3 combines with J gene TRBJ1-2, with D possibly TRBD1 on 6 matching bases. Trimming stripped 6 bases from V and 4 bases from J, with 24 bases between. This CDR3 region has 17 residues. Per germline, CDR1 ENHRY and CDR2 SYGVKD. CDR3 in amino acids: CAIRGLPGTSRGYGYTF. DNA for the CDR3: TGTGCCATCAGAGGTTTGCCCGGGACATCAAGGGGCTATGGCTACACCTTC.

The V and J genes are TRBV28 and TRBJ2-3; 7 nucleotides match TRBD1. The CDR3 extends over 19 amino acids. Germline trimming cut 6 bases from V and 0 bases from J; bases unmatched to any gene: 18. Per the germline V gene, CDR1 is MDHEN and CDR2 is SYDVKM. CDR3 loop: CASRPTGAVSFSSTDTQYF. The CDR3 nucleotides are TGTGCCAGCAGACCCACAGGGGCCGTTTCGTTCTCTAGCACAGATACGCAGTATTTT.

The chain has TRBV19 and TRBJ1-2, with TRBD1 matching over 11 bases. The germline CDR1 and CDR2 sequences are LNHDA and SQIVND (reference sequence). This CDR3 is built from 15 residues. The trim removed 5 bases at V and 4 bases at J, leaving 6 bases unmatched. CDR3 in amino acids: CASSADRGLIYGYTF. CDR3 DNA sequence: TGTGCCAGTAGTGCGGACAGGGGGCTTATCTATGGCTACACCTTC.

As concerns this clone: The conserved phenylalanine or tryptophan normally closing the CDR3 is absent here, so this likely arose from a read error. No DNA is shown, since the ends of the CDR3 on it are uncertain; the CDR3 is the one TCRdb lists. The V gene is TRBV16, the J gene TRBJ2-4; TRBD1 is the table's D call and was not checked against the DNA. Germline loops: CDR1 KGHSY, CDR2 FQNENV. The CDR3 has 13 amino acids, counting both end residues. CDR3 protein: CASSQTRQGARLL.

This clone turned up a few times. DNA for the CDR3: TGTGCCAGCAGTGTGGACATTACTGAAGCTTTCTTT. Its protein is CASSVDITEAFF. The chain carries TRBV2 and TRBJ1-1; TRBD1 might be the D (5 bases). V lost 4 bases, J lost 5 bases, and 8 bases lay in between. Germline lookup yields CDR1 SNHLY and CDR2 FYNNEI. The CDR3 length is 12 residues.

The chain combines TRBV18 with TRBJ1-1; D is uncertain. The CDR3 is made up of 13 amino acids. V lost 3 bases and J lost 6, with 11 bases in between. The germline V gene has CDR1 KGHSH and CDR2 LQKENI. The CDR3 DNA is TGTGCCAGCTCACCCGGGATAGCCGCTGAAGCTTTCTTT. Its translation is CASSPGIAAEAFF.

The chain uses TRBV13 and TRBJ2-3; possible D gene TRBD2, 5 bases. Trimming pared 1 base from V and 2 bases from J, leaving 13 bases between. There are 16 residues in the CDR3. Germline loops: CDR1 PRHDT, CDR2 FYEKMQ (reference sequence). In DNA, the CDR3 is TGTGCCAGCAGCTTAGAACCTCGACTAATCACAGATACGCAGTATTTT. As protein: CASSLEPRLITDTQYF. Supplemented by reference TRBV13 and TRBJ2-3, the full variable domain reads AAGVIQSPRHLIKEKRETATLKCYPIPRHDTVYWYQQGPGQDPQFLISFYEKMQSDKGSIPDRFSAQQFSDYHSELNMSSLELGDSALYFCASSLEPRLITDTQYFGPGTRLTVL.

This clone was found once. This chain joins TRBV27 and TRBJ1-4; TRBD1 agrees at 9 bases. In germline, CDR1 is MNHEY, CDR2 SMNVEV (reference sequence). The CDR3 extends over 16 amino acids. The V and J ends lost 4 bases and 6 bases, in that order; junction bases with no gene match: 9. The CDR3 is CASSSGNRGLDEKLFF. Written as DNA, the CDR3 is TGTGCCAGCAGTTCAGGAAACAGGGGGCTGGATGAAAAACTGTTTTTT.

The CDR3 DNA sequence: TGTGCCAGCAGCTTGGCCAAGAGACTAGCGGCAACGAGCTCCTACAATGAGCAGTTCTTC. Its translation: CASSLAKRLAATSSYNEQFF. The J gene is TRBJ2-1, the V gene TRBV5-4; 9 bases map to TRBD2. Trimming cost V 0 bases and J 0 bases; bases outside gene matches: 13. CDR1 is SGHNT, CDR2 YYREEE, per germline (reference sequence). There are 20 residues in the CDR3.

The V and J genes are TRBV2 and TRBJ1-2; D may be TRBD1 (6 bases). The length of the CDR3 is 15 residues. Trimming took off 6 bases at V and 4 bases at J, with 18 bases between the two ends. Germline CDR1 SNHLY, CDR2 FYNNEI. As DNA, the CDR3 is TGTGCCAGCAGCGACATGACAGGCGGACTCTATGGCTACACCTTC. Encoded protein: CASSDMTGGLYGYTF.

V gene TRBV3-1 (or the pseudogene TRBV3-2) combines with J gene TRBJ2-2, with D possibly matching TRBD2 (5 bases). Germline V gene lookup returns CDR1 LGHDT and CDR2 YNNKEL (reference sequence). V was pared by 4 bases and J by 7 bases, with 7 bases between. There are 12 residues in the CDR3. CDR3 in DNA: TGTGCCAGCAGCCGCCGGGGCGGGGAGCTGTTTTTT. Translated, it gives CASSRRGGELFF.